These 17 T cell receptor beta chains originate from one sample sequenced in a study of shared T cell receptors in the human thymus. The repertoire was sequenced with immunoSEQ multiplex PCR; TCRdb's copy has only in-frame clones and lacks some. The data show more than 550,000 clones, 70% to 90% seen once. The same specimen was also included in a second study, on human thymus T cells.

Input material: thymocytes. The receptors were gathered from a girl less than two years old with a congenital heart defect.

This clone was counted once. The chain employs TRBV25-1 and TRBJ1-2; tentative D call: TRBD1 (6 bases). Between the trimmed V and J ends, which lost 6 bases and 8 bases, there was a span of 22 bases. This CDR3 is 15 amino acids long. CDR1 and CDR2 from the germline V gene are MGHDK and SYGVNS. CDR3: CASSGTQGTPIGYTF. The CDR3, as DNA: TGTGCCAGCAGCGGAACACAGGGTACTCCTATAGGCTACACCTTC.

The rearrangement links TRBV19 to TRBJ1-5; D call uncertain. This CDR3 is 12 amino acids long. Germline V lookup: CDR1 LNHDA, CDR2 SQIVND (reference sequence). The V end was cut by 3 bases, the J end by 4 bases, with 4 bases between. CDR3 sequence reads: CASSIRNQPQHF. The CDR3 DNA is TGTGCCAGTAGTATTCGGAATCAGCCCCAGCATTTT.

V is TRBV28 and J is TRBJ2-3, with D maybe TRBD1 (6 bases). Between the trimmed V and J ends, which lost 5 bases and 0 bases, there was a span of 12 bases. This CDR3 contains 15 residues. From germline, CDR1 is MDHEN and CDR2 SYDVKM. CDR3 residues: CASSRRQDSTDTQYF. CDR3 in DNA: TGTGCCAGCAGTCGACGACAGGATAGCACAGATACGCAGTATTTT.

Here the CDR3 reads CASRGAGYEQYF. The DNA for the CDR3 is TGTGCCAGCAGAGGGGCCGGCTACGAGCAGTACTTC. The chain joins TRBV28 to TRBJ2-7; a possible D gene is TRBD1 (5 bases). The CDR3 is made up of 12 amino acids. Germline V gene lookup returns CDR1 MDHEN and CDR2 SYDVKM. The germline V and J ends were trimmed by 6 bases and 3 bases, with 9 bases remaining between them.

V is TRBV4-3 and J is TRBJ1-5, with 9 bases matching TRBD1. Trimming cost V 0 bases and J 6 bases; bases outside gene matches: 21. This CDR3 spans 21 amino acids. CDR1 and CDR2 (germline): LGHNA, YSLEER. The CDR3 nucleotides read TGCGCCAGCAGCCAAGAAATGTCGACCGGGACAGGGAATCAGCTTTGTCAGCCCCAGCATTTT. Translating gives CASSQEMSTGTGNQLCQPQHF.

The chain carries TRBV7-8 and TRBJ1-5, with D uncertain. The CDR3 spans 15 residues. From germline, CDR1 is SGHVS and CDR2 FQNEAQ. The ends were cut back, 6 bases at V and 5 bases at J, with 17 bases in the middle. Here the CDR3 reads CASSFSRKRDQPQHF. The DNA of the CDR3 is TGTGCCAGCAGTTTTTCGAGAAAGAGGGATCAGCCCCAGCATTTT. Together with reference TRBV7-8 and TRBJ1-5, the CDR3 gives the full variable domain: GAGVSQSPRYKVAKRGQDVALRCDPISGHVSLFWYQQALGQGPEFLTYFQNEAQLDKSGLPSDRFFAERPEGSVSTLKIQRTQQEDSAVYLCASSFSRKRDQPQHFGDGTRLSIL.

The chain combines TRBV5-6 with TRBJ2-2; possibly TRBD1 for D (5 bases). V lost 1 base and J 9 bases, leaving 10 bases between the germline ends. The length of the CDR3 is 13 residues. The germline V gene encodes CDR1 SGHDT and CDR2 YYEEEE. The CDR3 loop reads CASSLLPGRELFF. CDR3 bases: TGTGCCAGCAGCTTGCTTCCAGGGAGGGAGCTGTTTTTT.

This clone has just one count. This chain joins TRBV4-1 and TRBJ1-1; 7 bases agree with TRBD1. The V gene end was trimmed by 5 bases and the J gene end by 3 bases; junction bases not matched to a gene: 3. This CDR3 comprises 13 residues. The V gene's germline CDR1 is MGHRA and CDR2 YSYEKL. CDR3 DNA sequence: TGCGCCAGCAGCGACGGGACAGACACTGAAGCTTTCTTT. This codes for CASSDGTDTEAFF.

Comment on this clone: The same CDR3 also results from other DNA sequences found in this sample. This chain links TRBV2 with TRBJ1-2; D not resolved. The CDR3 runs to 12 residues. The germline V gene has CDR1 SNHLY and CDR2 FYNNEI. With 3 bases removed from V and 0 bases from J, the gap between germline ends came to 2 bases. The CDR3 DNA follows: TGTGCCAGCAGTGACTCTAACTATGGCTACACCTTC. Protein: CASSDSNYGYTF.

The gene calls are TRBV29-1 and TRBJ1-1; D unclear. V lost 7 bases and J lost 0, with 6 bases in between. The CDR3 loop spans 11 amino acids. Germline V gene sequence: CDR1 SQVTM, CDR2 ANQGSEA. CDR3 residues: CSGTMNTEAFF. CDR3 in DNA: TGCAGCGGGACTATGAACACTGAAGCTTTCTTT.

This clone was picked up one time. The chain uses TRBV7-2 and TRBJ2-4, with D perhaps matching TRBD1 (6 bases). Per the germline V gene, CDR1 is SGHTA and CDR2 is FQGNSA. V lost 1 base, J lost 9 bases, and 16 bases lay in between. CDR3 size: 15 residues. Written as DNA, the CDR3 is TGTGCCAGCAGCTTAGTATGGGGTCCGGACAGCATTCAGTACTTC. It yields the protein CASSLVWGPDSIQYF. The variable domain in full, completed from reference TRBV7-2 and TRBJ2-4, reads GAGVSQSPSNKVTEKGKDVELRCDPISGHTALYWYRQSLGQGLEFLIYFQGNSAPDKSGLPSDRFSAERTGGSVSTLTIQRTQQEDSAVYLCASSLVWGPDSIQYFGAGTRLSVL.

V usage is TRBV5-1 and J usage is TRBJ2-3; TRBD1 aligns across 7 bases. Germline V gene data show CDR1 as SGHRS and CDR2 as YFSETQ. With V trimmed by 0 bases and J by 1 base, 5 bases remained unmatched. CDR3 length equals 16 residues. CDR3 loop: CASSLENRGRTDTQYF. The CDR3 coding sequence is TGCGCCAGCAGCTTGGAAAACAGGGGTCGCACAGATACGCAGTATTTT.

CDR3 residues: CASSLGQGGTDTQYF. CDR3 DNA sequence: TGTGCCAGCAGCTTGGGACAGGGAGGCACAGATACGCAGTATTTT. The chain couples TRBV5-6 to TRBJ2-3; TRBD1 matches at 7 bases. CDR1 SGHDT and CDR2 YYEEEE come from the germline V gene. The CDR3 length is 15 residues. V was clipped by 0 bases and J by 1 base; unmatched bases: 2.

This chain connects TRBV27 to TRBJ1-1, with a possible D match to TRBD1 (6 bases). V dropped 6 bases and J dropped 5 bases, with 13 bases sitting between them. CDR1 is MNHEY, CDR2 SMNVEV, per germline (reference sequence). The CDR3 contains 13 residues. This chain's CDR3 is CASSQGRGTEAFF. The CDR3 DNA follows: TGTGCCAGCAGCCAGGGGCGAGGGACTGAAGCTTTCTTT.

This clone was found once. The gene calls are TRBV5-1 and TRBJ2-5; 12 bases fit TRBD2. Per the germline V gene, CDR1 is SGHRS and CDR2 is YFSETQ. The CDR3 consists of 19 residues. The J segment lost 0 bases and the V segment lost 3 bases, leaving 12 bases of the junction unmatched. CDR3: CASSWINSSGGVYQETQYF. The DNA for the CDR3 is TGCGCCAGCAGCTGGATAAACTCTAGCGGGGGGGTGTACCAAGAGACCCAGTACTTC.

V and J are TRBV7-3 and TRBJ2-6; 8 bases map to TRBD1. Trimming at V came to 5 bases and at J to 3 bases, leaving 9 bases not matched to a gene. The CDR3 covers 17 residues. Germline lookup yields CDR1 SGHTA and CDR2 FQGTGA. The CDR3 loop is CASSPRPRGRGANVLTF. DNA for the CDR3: TGTGCCAGCAGCCCCCGGCCCAGGGGGCGTGGGGCCAACGTCCTGACTTTC.

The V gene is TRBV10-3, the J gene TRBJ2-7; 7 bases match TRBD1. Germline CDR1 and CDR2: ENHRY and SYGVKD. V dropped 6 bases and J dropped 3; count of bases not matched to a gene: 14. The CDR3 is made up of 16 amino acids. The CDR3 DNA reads TGTGCCATCAGGCCCTCAGGGGGAACTCTACTCTACGAGCAGTACTTC. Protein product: CAIRPSGGTLLYEQYF.